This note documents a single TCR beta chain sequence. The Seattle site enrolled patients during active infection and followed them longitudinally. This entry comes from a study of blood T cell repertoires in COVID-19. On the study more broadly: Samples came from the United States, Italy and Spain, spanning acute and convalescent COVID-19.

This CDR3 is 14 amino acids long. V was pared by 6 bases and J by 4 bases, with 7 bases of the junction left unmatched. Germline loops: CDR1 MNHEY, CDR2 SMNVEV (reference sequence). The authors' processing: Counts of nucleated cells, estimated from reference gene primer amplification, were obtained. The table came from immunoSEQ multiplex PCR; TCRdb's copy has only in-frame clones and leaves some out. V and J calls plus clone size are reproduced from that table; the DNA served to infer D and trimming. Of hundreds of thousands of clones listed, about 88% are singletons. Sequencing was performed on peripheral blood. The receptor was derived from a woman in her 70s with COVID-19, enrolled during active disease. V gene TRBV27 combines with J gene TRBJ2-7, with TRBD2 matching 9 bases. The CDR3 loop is CASRAGGIGYEQYF. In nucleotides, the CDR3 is TGTGCCAGCAGAGCGGGGGGAATAGGATACGAGCAGTACTTC.